The present entry profiles one T cell receptor (beta chain) with its context. This CDR3 region has 12 residues. The germline V gene has CDR1 ENHRY and CDR2 SYGVKD. J lost 8 bases, V lost 10 bases, and 2 bases had no gene match. The sample belongs to a study of blood T cell repertoires in COVID-19. Study background: The United States, Italy and Spain provided the acute and convalescent COVID-19 samples.

Profiling relied on immunoSEQ multiplex PCR, and the TCRdb table lists in-frame clones only, not all of them. In the table there are 200,000 to 300,000 clones, more than 75% of which are singletons. Ages ranged from roughly 18 to 100 years, with residence in 24 US areas. The source of this sequence is a woman in her 50s who had recovered from COVID-19. This chain uses TRBV10-3 with TRBJ1-6, with TRBD1 matching over 10 bases. Specimen: PBMCs or T cells enriched from blood (not recorded which). CDR3 nucleotide sequence: TGTGCCACCGGGACAGGGGATTCACCCCTCCACTTT. It yields the protein CATGTGDSPLHF.